This is a list of T cell receptor beta chains from one sample in a study of OX40 agonist ivuxolimab in advanced cancers. Here immunoSEQ multiplex PCR was the method, and the copy in TCRdb shows in-frame clones only, minus some. The data show about 40,000 clones, 70% to 90% seen once. Sequenced material: CD4+ or CD8+ T cells sorted from blood, taken in a trial of the OX40 agonist ivuxolimab. These receptors were collected from an adult with an advanced solid tumor such as melanoma, head and neck, liver or kidney cancer. The CDR3 runs from the conserved cysteine through the conserved F or W. A D gene is named only where the DNA matches it firmly. Rows may omit the clone size; those that give it use once, few, many or a size class.

abundance | j_gene | v_gene | d_gene | CDR3aa | CDR3nt
. | TRBJ2-1 | TRBV7-9 | . | CALTGAQYNEQFF | TGTGCCCTAACGGGAGCCCAATACAATGAGCAGTTCTTC
. | TRBJ2-1 | TRBV6-6 | . | CASSLSWSGSPEQFF | TGTGCCAGCAGTTTGTCATGGAGCGGAAGTCCTGAGCAGTTCTTC
. | TRBJ2-5 | TRBV13 | . | CASSLRGETQYF | TGTGCCAGCAGCTTAAGAGGAGAGACTCAGTACTTC
. | TRBJ1-4 | TRBV16 | . | CASSPKIELFF | TGTGCCAGCAGCCCCAAGATAGAACTGTTTTTT
. | TRBJ2-3 | TRBV6-5 | . | CASRLAESTDTQYF | TGTGCCAGCAGGTTGGCAGAAAGCACAGATACGCAGTATTTT
. | TRBJ2-5 | TRBV27 | TRBD2 | CASSPSGAHKRAQYF | TGTGCCAGCAGCCCAAGCGGGGCTCACAAGAGGGCCCAGTACTTC
. | TRBJ2-7 | TRBV28 | . | CASSWTGTSYEQYF | TGTGCCAGCAGTTGGACCGGGACTTCCTACGAGCAGTACTTC
few | TRBJ2-5 | TRBV4-1 | TRBD2 | CASSQESSGGVQETQYF | TGCGCCAGCAGCCAAGAATCCAGCGGGGGGGTCCAAGAGACCCAGTACTTC
once | TRBJ1-1 | TRBV5-1 | . | CASRGPGLLNTEAFF | TGCGCCAGCAGAGGGCCCGGCCTTCTGAACACTGAAGCTTTCTTT
. | TRBJ2-1 | TRBV5-6 | TRBD1 | CASAASGQGIWNEQFF | TGTGCCAGCGCCGCATCGGGACAGGGGATTTGGAATGAGCAGTTCTTC
. | TRBJ2-3 | TRBV28 | . | CASSRRVEPDTQYF | TGTGCCAGCAGTCGCCGGGTGGAGCCAGATACGCAGTATTTT
. | TRBJ2-7 | TRBV5-5 | TRBD1 | CASSLLGQDYEQYF | TGTGCCAGCAGCTTGTTAGGACAGGATTACGAGCAGTACTTC
. | TRBJ1-2 | TRBV5-5 | . | CASSPRTPRGNYGYTF | TGTGCCAGCAGCCCCCGGACTCCCCGGGGGAACTATGGCTACACCTTC
. | TRBJ1-1 | TRBV7-9 | . | CASSLSRNTEAFF | TGTGCCAGCAGCTTAAGCAGGAACACTGAAGCTTTCTTT
. | TRBJ1-6 | TRBV5-4 | . | CASSWGQFENSPLHF | TGTGCCAGCAGCTGGGGTCAGTTCGAAAATTCACCCCTCCACTTT
. | TRBJ2-7 | TRBV4-1 | TRBD2 | CASSQGGGEQYF | TGCGCCAGCAGCCAAGGGGGGGGCGAGCAGTACTTC
. | TRBJ1-2 | TRBV11-2 | . | CASSLDYGANYGYTF | TGTGCCAGCAGCTTAGATTACGGAGCTAACTATGGCTACACCTTC
. | TRBJ1-1 | TRBV6-4 | . | CASSGGGQTEAFF | TGTGCCAGCAGCGGAGGGGGTCAGACTGAAGCTTTCTTT
. | TRBJ2-7 | TRBV4-2 | TRBD1 | CASSLSPRGEQYF | TGTGCCAGCAGCCTTTCCCCCAGGGGGGAGCAGTACTTC
. | TRBJ1-4 | TRBV6-1 | . | CASSEARKGFEKLLF | TGTGCCAGCAGTGAAGCGCGAAAGGGTTTTGAAAAACTGCTTTTT
. | TRBJ2-7 | TRBV5-1 | . | CASTPGTGSYEQYF | TGCGCCAGCACCCCCGGGACGGGCTCCTACGAGCAGTACTTC
. | TRBJ1-2 | TRBV2 | . | CASSETAAGYGYTF | TGTGCCAGCAGCGAGACAGCAGCCGGCTATGGCTACACCTTC
. | TRBJ1-2 | TRBV7-6 | . | CASSLFPSGYTF | TGTGCCAGCAGCTTATTTCCATCCGGCTACACCTTC
. | TRBJ2-2 | TRBV4-1 | . | CASSQELANGELFF | TGCGCCAGCAGCCAAGAACTAGCAAACGGGGAGCTGTTTTTT
. | TRBJ2-5 | TRBV25-1 | TRBD2 | CASSDHPGGQETQYF | TGTGCCAGCAGTGATCACCCGGGAGGACAAGAGACCCAGTACTTC
. | TRBJ1-4 | TRBV5-1 | . | CASSLEWESEKLFF | TGCGCCAGCAGCTTGGAGTGGGAGAGTGAAAAACTGTTTTTT
. | TRBJ1-1 | TRBV2 | TRBD1 | CASSEDREAFF | TGTGCCAGCAGTGAGGACAGGGAAGCTTTCTTT
. | TRBJ2-7 | TRBV7-8 | . | CASSLEAGSSYEQYF | TGTGCCAGCAGCTTAGAGGCAGGGAGCTCCTACGAGCAGTACTTC
. | TRBJ1-2 | TRBV28 | . | CASSKTGWNGYTF | TGTGCCAGCAGTAAAACAGGTTGGAATGGCTACACCTTC
. | TRBJ2-7 | TRBV6-5 | . | CASSYDYEQYF | TGTGCCAGCAGTTATGACTACGAGCAGTACTTC
. | TRBJ2-1 | TRBV9 | TRBD2 | CASIQIAGVKNEQFF | TGTGCCAGCATCCAAATAGCGGGAGTAAAGAATGAGCAGTTCTTC
. | TRBJ2-2 | TRBV19 | . | CASSLGEAGELFF | TGTGCCAGTAGCCTGGGGGAAGCCGGGGAGCTGTTTTTT
. | TRBJ1-5 | TRBV28 | . | CASSLGADRNQPQHF | TGTGCCAGCAGTTTGGGAGCAGATCGCAATCAGCCCCAGCATTTT
. | TRBJ2-3 | TRBV6-6 | . | CASSATGRSTDTQYF | TGTGCCAGCAGTGCAACGGGACGGAGCACAGATACGCAGTATTTT
. | TRBJ1-2 | TRBV28 | . | CASSRGVLGYTF | TGTGCCAGCAGTCGGGGGGTGCTTGGCTACACCTTC
. | TRBJ2-3 | TRBV18 | . | CASSPRGPPEGTDTQYF | TGTGCCAGCTCACCCCGGGGCCCACCCGAGGGTACAGATACGCAGTATTTT
. | TRBJ1-5 | TRBV28 | . | CASRPPSDVEPQHF | TGTGCCAGCAGGCCCCCTTCGGATGTGGAGCCCCAGCATTTT
. | TRBJ1-2 | TRBV6-1 | TRBD1 | CASSEWGQGAFYGYTF | TGTGCCAGCAGTGAGTGGGGACAGGGGGCCTTCTATGGCTACACCTTC
. | TRBJ1-5 | TRBV6-1 | . | CASRQRVQTNQPQHF | TGTGCCAGCAGGCAGCGGGTCCAGACCAATCAGCCCCAGCATTTT
. | TRBJ2-1 | TRBV29-1 | TRBD2 | CSVERASGRNDEQFF | TGCAGCGTTGAGCGGGCTAGCGGGAGGAATGATGAGCAGTTCTTC
once | TRBJ2-1 | TRBV27 | . | CASSLGWSNEQFF | TGTGCCAGCAGTTTGGGGTGGAGTAATGAGCAGTTCTTC
. | TRBJ2-1 | TRBV11-3 | . | CASSPPGTPNEQFF | TGTGCCAGCAGCCCCCCTGGGACTCCTAATGAGCAGTTCTTC
. | TRBJ1-2 | TRBV4-1 | . | CASSPTQGRTAGYTF | TGCGCCAGCAGCCCGACACAGGGAAGGACGGCGGGCTACACCTTC
. | TRBJ1-1 | TRBV28 | TRBD1 | CASSSLTGEFHEAFF | TGTGCCAGCAGTTCCTTGACAGGGGAGTTCCACGAAGCTTTCTTT
. | TRBJ1-4 | TRBV13 | . | CASSAGGGEEKLFF | TGTGCCAGCAGCGCGGGCGGGGGAGAAGAAAAACTGTTTTTT
. | TRBJ2-7 | TRBV9 | TRBD2 | CASSVGDGGSYEQYF | TGTGCCAGCAGCGTAGGGGACGGGGGGTCCTACGAGCAGTACTTC
. | TRBJ1-1 | TRBV29-1 | TRBD1 | CSGEARGGFEAFF | TGCAGCGGCGAGGCGCGAGGGGGCTTTGAAGCTTTCTTT
. | TRBJ1-1 | TRBV10-3 | . | CAISESSTGERTDEAFF | TGTGCCATCAGTGAGTCAAGTACAGGAGAGAGGACAGATGAAGCTTTCTTT
. | TRBJ2-7 | TRBV5-1 | . | CASSRTPWDEQYF | TGCGCCAGCAGCAGGACACCATGGGACGAGCAGTACTTC